The entry below gives a single T cell receptor (beta chain) sequence along with its context. The antigen is not known. The record originates from a study of OX40 agonist ivuxolimab in advanced cancers. Study as a whole: It was ivuxolimab, an agonistic anti-OX40 (CD134) antibody, that patients were treated with.

Assay used: immunoSEQ multiplex PCR; TCRdb lists only in-frame clones, some missing. The data contain around 90,000 clones, 80% to 90% of them seen just once; the ten biggest clones take up about 4.5%. V dropped 7 bases and J dropped 4; count of bases not matched to a gene: 6. Germline lookup yields CDR1 MDHEN and CDR2 SYDVKM. The CDR3 is 14 residues long. The cohort excluded patients with autoimmune disease history or systemic immunosuppression. Study-level findings and limits: On average, CD8+ T cells had more expanded clones than CD4+.

This chain connects TRBV28 to TRBJ2-7; 11 bases fit TRBD2. The clonotype comes from an adult with an advanced solid tumor such as melanoma, head and neck, liver or kidney cancer. This sample comprised CD4+ or CD8+ T cells sorted from blood, obtained in a trial of the OX40 agonist ivuxolimab. The DNA for the CDR3 is TGTGCCAGCAAACTAGCGGGAGTGGGTTACGAGCAGTACTTC. Residues: CASKLAGVGYEQYF.